The TCR beta chain under discussion was sequenced for a study of T cells in Graves' hyperthyroidism and ophthalmopathy. Study-level background: Once the initial diagnosis was made, peripheral blood was obtained before any treatment.

Germline V gene sequence: CDR1 SGHRS, CDR2 YFSETQ. CDR3 length: 15 residues. V shed 5 bases, J shed 8 bases, and the junction held 12 bases outside the gene matches. The source material, RNA transcripts, was used to amplify TCR beta CDR3 regions. The HTBI primer set served for first-round RT-PCR of the TCR CDR3. TCRdb reprocessed the multiplex PCR reads with MiXCR, giving one entry per CDR3 protein. The data contain approximately 490,000 distinct CDR3 sequences, 20% to 25% of them singletons. This TCR was recovered from a woman in her seventies with Graves' ophthalmopathy. The chain recombines TRBV5-1 with TRBJ1-4; 7 positions match TRBD1. The material sequenced was blood. The CDR3 is CASRLKGTAFEKLFF. The CDR3 coding sequence is TGCGCCAGCAGGTTGAAAGGGACAGCCTTCGAAAAACTGTTTTTT.